The rows below give T cell receptor beta chains drawn from one sample of a study of T cell responses to AZD1222 COVID-19 vaccine. Some clones are missing from TCRdb's copy, which holds only in-frame ones; the method was immunoSEQ multiplex PCR. This sample has under 200,000 clones; approximately 92% occur once, and the top ten carry less than 1.5%. Here the sequenced sample was peripheral blood, taken on day 0 of AZD1222 vaccination. Receptors were obtained from an adult in good health. The CDR3 runs from the conserved cysteine through the conserved F or W.

J gene: TRBJ1-2
V gene: TRBV28
CDR3 protein: CASMWSLGRDRLKNKDYGYTF

J gene: TRBJ2-1
V gene: TRBV3-1/TRBV3-2
CDR3 protein: CASSQDQVPPNNEQFF

J gene: TRBJ1-2
V gene: TRBV3-1/TRBV3-2
CDR3 protein: CASSQEPAAYGYTF

J gene: TRBJ2-3
V gene: TRBV6-5
CDR3 protein: CASSFLTSGGKDTQYF

J gene: TRBJ1-1
V gene: TRBV7-3
CDR3 protein: CASSSSGSTEAFF

J gene: TRBJ1-2
V gene: TRBV5-5
CDR3 protein: CASSPDPGVNYGYTF

J gene: TRBJ1-1
V gene: TRBV27
CDR3 protein: CASSLKGPNTEAFF

J gene: TRBJ2-7
V gene: TRBV6-5
CDR3 protein: CASSYSGQVKGEQYF

J gene: TRBJ1-2
V gene: TRBV6-1
CDR3 protein: CASSERGRPYGYTF

J gene: TRBJ1-1
V gene: TRBV19
CDR3 protein: CASNAAANTEAFF

J gene: TRBJ2-5
V gene: TRBV6-5
CDR3 protein: CASRWETQYF

J gene: TRBJ1-6
V gene: TRBV5-6
CDR3 protein: CASSLRDQNSPLHF

J gene: TRBJ1-1
V gene: TRBV18
CDR3 protein: CASSQGTGNTEAFF

J gene: TRBJ1-2
V gene: TRBV3-1/TRBV3-2
CDR3 protein: CASSQGRLNYGYTF

J gene: TRBJ1-1
V gene: TRBV5-1
CDR3 protein: CASSYRDRGTEAFF

J gene: TRBJ2-2
V gene: TRBV6-5
CDR3 protein: CASSYPDRRNTGELFF

J gene: TRBJ1-1
V gene: TRBV14
CDR3 protein: CASSQQLNTEAFF

J gene: TRBJ1-5
V gene: TRBV29-1
CDR3 protein: CSVRTGKNQPQHF

J gene: TRBJ2-7
V gene: TRBV7-9
CDR3 protein: CASSQSGRPYELYF

J gene: TRBJ2-2
V gene: TRBV19
CDR3 protein: CASSIGGSLVQELFF

J gene: TRBJ1-6
V gene: TRBV11-2
CDR3 protein: CASSSRSGSNSPLHF

J gene: TRBJ1-6
V gene: TRBV4-2
CDR3 protein: CASSPPWVKNSPLHF

J gene: TRBJ1-1
V gene: TRBV30
CDR3 protein: CAWNGGGDTEAFF

J gene: TRBJ1-3
V gene: TRBV15
CDR3 protein: CATSWPAGNTIYF

J gene: TRBJ1-4
V gene: TRBV30
CDR3 protein: CAWNRGLGEKLFF

J gene: TRBJ1-5
V gene: TRBV2
CDR3 protein: CASSLLGGGRQPQHF

J gene: TRBJ2-2
V gene: TRBV6-6
CDR3 protein: CASSLDAWSGGLQTGELFF

J gene: TRBJ1-3
V gene: TRBV12-3/TRBV12-4
CDR3 protein: CASSLNSGNTIYF

J gene: TRBJ2-1
V gene: TRBV5-1
CDR3 protein: CASRVAGGARDEQFF

J gene: TRBJ2-5
V gene: TRBV5-1
CDR3 protein: CASSYKGLASVVETQYF

J gene: TRBJ1-5
V gene: TRBV25-1
CDR3 protein: CASSEDGRGNQPQHF

J gene: TRBJ1-1
V gene: TRBV5-1
CDR3 protein: CASSFGADTEAFF

J gene: TRBJ1-1
V gene: TRBV19
CDR3 protein: CASSFRSPGEAFF

J gene: TRBJ1-4
V gene: TRBV19
CDR3 protein: CASSGGQGLNEKLFF

J gene: TRBJ1-2
V gene: TRBV7-2
CDR3 protein: CASSLDQGIYGYTF

J gene: TRBJ1-5
V gene: TRBV3-1/TRBV3-2
CDR3 protein: CASSQGRGGWQPQHF

J gene: TRBJ1-2
V gene: TRBV6-5
CDR3 protein: CASTQYYGYTF

J gene: TRBJ2-7
V gene: TRBV27
CDR3 protein: CASSLKPARSYEQYF

J gene: TRBJ1-2
V gene: TRBV28
CDR3 protein: CASGEGQNINYGYTF

J gene: TRBJ1-2
V gene: TRBV5-1
CDR3 protein: CASRIRGGKQGLRDYGYTF

J gene: TRBJ1-4
V gene: TRBV5-1
CDR3 protein: CASSPQGGDSEKLFF

J gene: TRBJ1-1
V gene: TRBV5-1
CDR3 protein: CASSLSEGTEAFF

J gene: TRBJ1-5
V gene: TRBV6-6
CDR3 protein: CASSSGNQPQHF

J gene: TRBJ1-5
V gene: TRBV3-1/TRBV3-2
CDR3 protein: CASSPPGGQPQHF

J gene: TRBJ2-1
V gene: TRBV10-1
CDR3 protein: CASSDGTSGSNEQFF

J gene: TRBJ2-7
V gene: TRBV18
CDR3 protein: CASSPKSRGLYEQYF

J gene: TRBJ2-1
V gene: TRBV25-1
CDR3 protein: CASSGSGGANEQFF

J gene: TRBJ1-4
V gene: TRBV2
CDR3 protein: CASSHRGPNEKLFF

J gene: TRBJ2-7
V gene: TRBV19
CDR3 protein: CASSNPRGGLYEQYF

J gene: TRBJ1-2
V gene: TRBV12-3/TRBV12-4
CDR3 protein: CASSRTADGYTF

J gene: TRBJ1-2
V gene: TRBV9
CDR3 protein: CASSDNYGYTF

J gene: TRBJ1-6
V gene: TRBV6-1
CDR3 protein: CASSEALGLKSPLHF

J gene: TRBJ1-1
V gene: TRBV9
CDR3 protein: CASSVNAGGTEAFF

J gene: TRBJ1-5
V gene: TRBV4-2
CDR3 protein: CASSPLSNQPQHF

J gene: TRBJ1-1
V gene: TRBV6-5
CDR3 protein: CASSWTVGTEAFF

J gene: TRBJ2-3
V gene: TRBV4-3
CDR3 protein: CASSQDLRGHSITDTQYF

J gene: TRBJ1-1
V gene: TRBV28
CDR3 protein: CASSFSFGLSRTNTEAFF